A single T cell receptor beta chain is shown here with its context. The record originates from a study of identical twins. Germline V gene sequence: CDR1 SGHAT, CDR2 FQNNGV. The CDR3 length is 15 residues. The J segment lost 4 bases and the V segment lost 5 bases, leaving 6 bases of the junction unmatched. TCRdb passed the 5' RACE reads through MiXCR, listing each CDR3 protein once. The sample has just over 500,000 distinct CDR3 sequences, under 25% seen once. These same records also appear under a second study, on T cells expressing NK-cell markers.

The origin of this receptor is a young woman in good health. The chain links TRBV11-2 to TRBJ2-1; 9 nucleotides align to TRBD2. The specimen sequenced was CD4+ T cells sorted from blood. The CDR3 DNA reads as TGTGCCAGCAGCCCCCGGACTAGCGATTACAATGAGCAGTTCTTC. This encodes CASSPRTSDYNEQFF. The full variable domain, in which reference TRBV11-2 and TRBJ2-1 provide the parts outside the CDR3, is EAGVAQSPRYKIIEKRQSVAFWCNPISGHATLYWYQQILGQGPKLLIQFQNNGVVDDSQLPKDRFSAERLKGVDSTLKIQPAKLEDSAVYLCASSPRTSDYNEQFFGPGTRLTVL.